This TCR beta chain was identified during a study of CXCR3-negative and CXCR3-positive naive CD8 T cells. General study findings and limits: Comparison of naive CXCR3-negative and CXCR3-positive cells revealed similar TRBV-TRBJ usage, while memory cells differed. CXCR3-positive naive cells had more hydrophobic TRB CDR3s than CXCR3-negative naive cells.

Preparation of TRB cDNA libraries relied on 5' RACE carrying UMI labels. No DNA is given; TCRdb re-called the 5' RACE reads and lists each CDR3 protein once. The table lists tens of thousands of distinct CDR3 sequences, with approximately 1% in the top ten. By phenotype, naive CD8+ T cells were CD45RO-CCR7+CD27+CD95-. Germline lookup yields CDR1 SEHNR and CDR2 FQNEAQ (reference sequence). This CDR3 is 12 amino acids long. With respect to this clonotype: Its cognate antigen is unknown.

Source material: naive CXCR3- CD8+ T cells from blood. Documented subset: CD45RO-CCR7+CD27+CD95- naive CD8+ T cells lacking CXCR3 (TNR3-). This chain links TRBV7-9 with TRBJ2-7. This TCR was sampled from a human donor in good health. Some clones in this sample may be carry-over from other donors' samples. Here the CDR3 reads CASSPPWSEQYF.